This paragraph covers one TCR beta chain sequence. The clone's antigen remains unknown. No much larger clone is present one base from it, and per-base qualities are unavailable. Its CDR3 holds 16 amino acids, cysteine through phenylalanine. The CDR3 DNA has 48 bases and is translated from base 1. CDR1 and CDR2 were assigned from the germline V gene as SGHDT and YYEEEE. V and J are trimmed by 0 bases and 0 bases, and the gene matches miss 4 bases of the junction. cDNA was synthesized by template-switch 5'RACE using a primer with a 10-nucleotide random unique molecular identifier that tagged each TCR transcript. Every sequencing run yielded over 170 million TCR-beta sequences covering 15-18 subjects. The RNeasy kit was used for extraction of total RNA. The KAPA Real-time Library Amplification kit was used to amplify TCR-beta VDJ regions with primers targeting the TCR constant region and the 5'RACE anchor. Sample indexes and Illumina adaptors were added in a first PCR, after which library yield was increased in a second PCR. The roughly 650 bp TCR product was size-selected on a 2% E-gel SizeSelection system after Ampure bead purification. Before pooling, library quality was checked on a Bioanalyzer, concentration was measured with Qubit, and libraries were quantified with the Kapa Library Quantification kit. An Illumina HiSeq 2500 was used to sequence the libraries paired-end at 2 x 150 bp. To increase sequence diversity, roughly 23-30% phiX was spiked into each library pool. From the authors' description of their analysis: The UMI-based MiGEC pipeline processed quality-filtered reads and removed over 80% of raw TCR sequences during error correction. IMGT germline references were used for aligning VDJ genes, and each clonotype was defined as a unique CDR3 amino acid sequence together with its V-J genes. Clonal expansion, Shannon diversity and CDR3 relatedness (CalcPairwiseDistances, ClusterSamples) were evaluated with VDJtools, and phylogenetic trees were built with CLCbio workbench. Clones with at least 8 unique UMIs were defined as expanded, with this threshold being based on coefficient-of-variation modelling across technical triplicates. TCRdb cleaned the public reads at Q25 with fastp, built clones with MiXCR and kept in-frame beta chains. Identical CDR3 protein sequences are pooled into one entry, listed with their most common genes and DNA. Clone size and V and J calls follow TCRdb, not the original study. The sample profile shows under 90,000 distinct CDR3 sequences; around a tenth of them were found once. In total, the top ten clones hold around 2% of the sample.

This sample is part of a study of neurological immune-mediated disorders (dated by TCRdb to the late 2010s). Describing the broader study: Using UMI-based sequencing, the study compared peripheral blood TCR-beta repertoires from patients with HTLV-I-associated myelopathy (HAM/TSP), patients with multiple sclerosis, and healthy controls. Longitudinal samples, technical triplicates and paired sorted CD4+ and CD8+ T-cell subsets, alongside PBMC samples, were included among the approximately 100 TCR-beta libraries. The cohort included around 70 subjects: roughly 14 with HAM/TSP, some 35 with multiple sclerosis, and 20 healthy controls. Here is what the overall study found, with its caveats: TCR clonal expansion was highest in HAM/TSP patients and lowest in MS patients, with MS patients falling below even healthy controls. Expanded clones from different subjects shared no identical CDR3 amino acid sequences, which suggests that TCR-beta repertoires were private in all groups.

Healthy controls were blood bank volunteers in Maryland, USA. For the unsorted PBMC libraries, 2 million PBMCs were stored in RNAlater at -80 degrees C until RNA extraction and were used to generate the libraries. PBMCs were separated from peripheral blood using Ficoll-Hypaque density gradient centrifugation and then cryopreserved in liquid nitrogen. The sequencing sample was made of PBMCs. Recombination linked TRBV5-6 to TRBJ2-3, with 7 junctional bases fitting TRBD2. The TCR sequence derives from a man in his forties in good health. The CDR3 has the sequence CASSLAQAGSTDTQYF. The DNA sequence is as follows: TGTGCCAGCAGCTTGGCCCAAGCGGGAAGCACAGATACGCAGTATTTT.